This T cell receptor (beta chain) derives from a study of blood T cell repertoires in COVID-19. Trimming pared 1 base from V and 3 bases from J, leaving 14 bases between. Per the germline V gene, CDR1 is SGHAT and CDR2 is FQNNGV. The length of the CDR3 is 16 residues. Data came from immunoSEQ multiplex PCR; TCRdb stores just in-frame clones and leaves some out. Here the sample spans about 82,000 clones, about 83% being singletons. The clonotype originates from a woman aged 55-70 years with acute or convalescent COVID-19. Sample: peripheral blood. This chain joins TRBV11-2 and TRBJ2-3; TRBD2 is a possible D gene (6 bases). CDR3 protein: CASSLVRGGSTDTQYF. The CDR3 region has the DNA TGTGCCAGCAGCTTAGTTAGGGGAGGTTCGACAGATACGCAGTATTTT.